A selection of T cell receptor beta chains follows, all from one sample in a study of blood T cells in healthy people across ages. A single record per CDR3 protein comes from TCRdb applying MiXCR to the 5' RACE reads. The sample shows approximately 780,000 distinct CDR3 sequences, roughly 25% of them seen only once. This sample was shared with a second study, whose subject was T cells of mothers and their children.

The specimen was blood. The receptors were sampled from a boy aged 5-17 years in good health. Both conserved end residues are part of each CDR3. The order of the fields is D gene, J gene, V gene, clone size, CDR3 DNA, CDR3 protein. A D gene is named only where the DNA matches it firmly. Not every row has a clone size; where given, it reads once, few, many or a size class.

NA,TRBJ2-3,TRBV13,once,TGTGCCAGCAGCCCAACGGGACCGCGCACAGATACGCAGTATTTT,CASSPTGPRTDTQYF
NA,TRBJ2-3,TRBV2,NA,TGTGCCAGGTCCTGGTCTAGCACAGATACGCAGTATTTT,CARSWSSTDTQYF
NA,TRBJ2-1,TRBV28,once,TGTGCCAGCAGTTTCCTTTTATCTACCTACAATGAGCAGTTCTTC,CASSFLLSTYNEQFF
NA,TRBJ2-4,TRBV20-1,NA,TGCAGCTGCTCGAACGGGAGAACCAAAAACATTCAGTACTTC,CSCSNGRTKNIQYF
NA,TRBJ2-2,TRBV20-1,many,TGCAGTGCTCCAGGGGGGACCGGGGAGCTGTTTTTT,CSAPGGTGELFF
NA,TRBJ2-7,TRBV30,NA,TGTGCCTGGGCACAGTCCACCTACGAGCAGTACTTC,CAWAQSTYEQYF
TRBD2,TRBJ2-1,TRBV20-1,NA,TGCAGTGCTAGCGAGCGGGGGGGCGATGAGCAGTTCTTC,CSASERGGDEQFF
TRBD1,TRBJ1-4,TRBV5-1,NA,TGCGCCAGCAGCGTACTCGGACAGGCTAATGAAAAACTGTTTTTT,CASSVLGQANEKLFF
TRBD1,TRBJ1-4,TRBV28,NA,TGTGCCAGCAGTCCCTGGACAGGGGGCCCGAATGAAAAACTGTTTTTT,CASSPWTGGPNEKLFF
TRBD1,TRBJ2-3,TRBV27,NA,TGTGCCAGCAGTATTCCCCCGGGACAGGGACTCACAGATACGCAGTATTTT,CASSIPPGQGLTDTQYF
NA,TRBJ2-7,TRBV14,NA,TGTGCCAGCAGCCCAACGCGCAGGTCCGACGAGCGGTACTTC,CASSPTRRSDERYF
NA,TRBJ1-1,TRBV6-1,NA,TGTGCCAGCAGGGTACAGGGGAACACTGAAGCTTTCTTT,CASRVQGNTEAFF
NA,TRBJ2-7,TRBV5-1,NA,TGCGCCAGCTCGGACTGGGCCGAGCAGTACTTC,CASSDWAEQYF
TRBD1,TRBJ1-2,TRBV5-1,few,TGCGCCAGCAGCTTCCTTGGGACAGGAAAGAATGGCTACACCTTC,CASSFLGTGKNGYTF
NA,TRBJ2-7,TRBV4-1,NA,TGCGCCAGCAGCCAAGATAGCGGGACAGTCACACCTAGTCAGCAGTACTTC,CASSQDSGTVTPSQQYF
NA,TRBJ1-1,TRBV3-1,few,TGTGCCAGCAGCCGTCAGGGTGCTGAAGCTTTCTTT,CASSRQGAEAFF
NA,TRBJ2-5,TRBV24-1,few,TGTGCCACCAGTGGGTGGGTAGAAGAGACCCAGTACTTC,CATSGWVEETQYF
NA,TRBJ2-2,TRBV10-2,once,TGCGCCGGATCGACAGTCGAGGGGACCGGGGAGCTGTTTTTT,CAGSTVEGTGELFF
NA,TRBJ2-1,TRBV9,few,TGTGCCAGCAGCGTAGTAGGGGGGACAGCCACCAATGAGCAGTTCTTC,CASSVVGGTATNEQFF
NA,TRBJ2-3,TRBV3-1,NA,TGTGCCAGTAGCCAAGGTGTTAGCGCAGATACGCAGTATTTT,CASSQGVSADTQYF
NA,TRBJ1-4,TRBV5-1,NA,TGCGCCAGCAGCCAGAGTGCAACTAATGAAAAACTGTTTTTT,CASSQSATNEKLFF
NA,TRBJ2-5,TRBV20-1,NA,TGCGGTGCTAGTTTGGCCGTTTTCCGGGAGACCCAGTACTTC,CGASLAVFRETQYF